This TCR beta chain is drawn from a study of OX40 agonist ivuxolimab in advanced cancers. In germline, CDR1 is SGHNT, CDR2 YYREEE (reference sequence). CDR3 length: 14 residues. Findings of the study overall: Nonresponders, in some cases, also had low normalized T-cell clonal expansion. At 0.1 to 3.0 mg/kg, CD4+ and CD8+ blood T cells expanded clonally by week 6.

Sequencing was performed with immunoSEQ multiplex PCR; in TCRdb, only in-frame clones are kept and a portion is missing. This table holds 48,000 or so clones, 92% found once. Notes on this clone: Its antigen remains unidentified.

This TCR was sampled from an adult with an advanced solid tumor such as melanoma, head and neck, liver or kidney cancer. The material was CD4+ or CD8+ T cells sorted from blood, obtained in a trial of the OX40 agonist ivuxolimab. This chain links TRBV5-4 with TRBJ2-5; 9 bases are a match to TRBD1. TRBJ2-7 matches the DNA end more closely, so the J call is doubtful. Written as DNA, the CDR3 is TGTGCCAGCAGGCCACAGGGGGCACTCTACGAGCAGTACTTC. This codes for CASRPQGALYEQYF.